One and the same sample provided the 11 T cell receptor beta chains below, sequenced in a study of blood T cell repertoires in COVID-19. Some clones are missing from TCRdb's copy, which holds only in-frame ones; the method was immunoSEQ multiplex PCR. The table shows under 250,000 clones, with 80% occurring only once. Sequenced sample: PBMCs or T cells enriched from blood (not recorded which). Receptors originate from a man in his thirties or forties with acute COVID-19.

This clone was seen a few times. V and J are TRBV3-1 (or the pseudogene TRBV3-2) and TRBJ1-2; possibly TRBD1 for D (5 bases). CDR3 size: 14 residues. Germline V CDR1 and CDR2: LGHDT, YNNKEL (reference sequence). Trimming shortened V by 4 bases and J by 6 bases, and 15 bases separated the two germline ends. The CDR3 sequence is CASSLSRAPDGYTF. The CDR3 nucleotides read TGTGCCAGCAGCCTATCCAGGGCACCTGATGGCTACACCTTC.

This chain joins TRBV9 and TRBJ1-4; TRBD1 matches 8 bases. V lost 4 bases and J lost 7; bases outside the gene matches: 9. CDR3 size: 15 residues. The germline CDR1 and CDR2 sequences are SGDLS and YYNGEE. The DNA of the CDR3 is TGTGCCAGCAGCTCCGACCGGGACAGGTCTGAAAAACTGTTTTTT. This codes for CASSSDRDRSEKLFF.

The chain joins TRBV20-1 to TRBJ2-1, with a weak D call TRBD1 (5 bases). Germline CDR1 DFQATT, CDR2 SNEGSKA (reference sequence). This CDR3 is built from 10 residues. V gave up 6 bases and J gave up 12 bases, with 12 bases separating them. The CDR3 here is CSASDSVQFF. DNA for the CDR3: TGCAGTGCGAGTGACAGTGTGCAGTTCTTC.

The V gene is TRBV19, the J gene TRBJ1-1; the D is unclear. Trimming removed 7 bases from V and 1 base from J, with 10 bases in between. The CDR3 is 13 residues long. From germline, CDR1 is LNHDA and CDR2 SQIVND (reference sequence). The CDR3 sequence is CASTRRANTEAFF. CDR3 DNA sequence: TGTGCCAGTACCCGGAGGGCGAACACTGAAGCTTTCTTT.

The chain couples TRBV6-1 to TRBJ1-3; D is ambiguous. The CDR3 spans 16 residues. From germline, CDR1 is MNHNS and CDR2 SASEGT. V lost 1 base and J lost 0, with 10 bases in between. In DNA form, the CDR3 reads TGTGCCAGCAGTGAAGTTGTAGCCCCCTCTGGAAACACCATATATTTT. Translated, it gives CASSEVVAPSGNTIYF.

V gene TRBV19 combines with J gene TRBJ2-3, with 7 positions matching TRBD1. Germline CDR1 reads LNHDA; CDR2 reads SQIVND (reference sequence). The CDR3 covers 16 residues. Unmatched junction bases numbered 8, after V lost 5 bases and J lost 0 bases. The CDR3 protein is CASSFGTALSTDTQYF. The CDR3 region has the DNA TGTGCCAGTAGTTTCGGGACAGCCCTTAGCACAGATACGCAGTATTTT.

This clone was recorded a few times. The chain has TRBV5-1 and TRBJ1-5; D remains ambiguous. This CDR3 region has 18 residues. The V gene's germline CDR1 is SGHRS and CDR2 YFSETQ. The V end was cut by 5 bases, the J end by 0 bases, with 21 bases between. In DNA form, the CDR3 reads TGCGCCAGCAGTGTCGTATTTGAGTCCCACGATAGCAATCAGCCCCAGCATTTT. This encodes CASSVVFESHDSNQPQHF.

The rearrangement joins TRBV7-7 to TRBJ2-5, with 8 positions matching TRBD1. Germline V gene data show CDR1 as SSHAT and CDR2 as FNYEAQ (reference sequence). With V trimmed by 1 base and J by 4 bases, 8 bases remained unmatched. This CDR3 is 16 amino acids long. CDR3 protein: CASSLEAGGSRETQYF. The CDR3 bases are TGTGCCAGCAGCTTAGAGGCAGGGGGCTCACGAGAGACCCAGTACTTC. Full variable domain (outside the CDR3, taken from reference TRBV7-7 and TRBJ2-5): GAGVSQSPRYKVTKRGQDVTLRCDPISSHATLYWYQQALGQGPEFLTYFNYEAQPDKSGLPSDRFSAERPEGSISTLTIQRTEQRDSAMYRCASSLEAGGSRETQYFGPGTRLLVL.

This chain joins TRBV5-1 and TRBJ2-6, with D maybe TRBD1 (6 bases). The CDR3 spans 18 residues. V was shortened by 4 bases and J by 2 bases, with 19 bases between the two germline ends. The germline CDR1 and CDR2 sequences are SGHRS and YFSETQ. CDR3 DNA: TGCGCCAGCAGCACGCGTGTGACAGGCGTGACTGGGGCCAACGTCCTGACTTTC. Amino acid sequence: CASSTRVTGVTGANVLTF. Filled out from reference TRBV5-1 and TRBJ2-6, the complete variable domain reads KAGVTQTPRYLIKTRGQQVTLSCSPISGHRSVSWYQQTPGQGLQFLFEYFSETQRNKGNFPGRFSGRQFSNSRSEMNVSTLELGDSALYLCASSTRVTGVTGANVLTFGAGSRLTVL.

This clone was picked up a small number of times. This chain joins TRBV14 and TRBJ1-2; TRBD1 agrees at 10 bases. J gave up 3 bases and V 1 base, and 2 bases lay outside the gene matches. Germline assignment: CDR1 SGHDN and CDR2 FVKESK. CDR3 length: 15 residues. The CDR3 protein is CASSQGTGGYYGYTF. Here the CDR3 DNA reads TGTGCCAGCAGCCAAGGGACAGGGGGATACTATGGCTACACCTTC.

This clone occurred once. The chain has TRBV28 and TRBJ2-7, with D uncertain. Deletions cut 3 bases from V and 2 bases from J, with 11 bases between. Germline lookup yields CDR1 MDHEN and CDR2 SYDVKM. The length of the CDR3 is 14 residues. In DNA, the CDR3 is TGTGCCAGCAGTTTTCCTCTTTCCGCCTACGAGCAGTACTTC. This codes for CASSFPLSAYEQYF.